This entry lists 20 T cell receptor beta chains sequenced from one sample in a study of cytomegalovirus exposure and HLA in healthy donors. Only in-frame clones appear in the TCRdb table, and some are missing; sequencing was by immunoSEQ multiplex PCR. This repertoire shows about 260,000 clones, 90% found once; its top ten account for approximately 3.1%. The specimen sequenced was PBMCs. All receptors come from a woman in her 30s in good health and CMV-seronegative.

The chain carries TRBV14 and TRBJ2-7; D possibly corresponds to TRBD2 (6 bases). This CDR3 is built from 12 residues. Germline CDR1 is SGHDN and CDR2 is FVKESK. Trimming cost V 3 bases and J 10 bases, with 13 bases left between them. CDR3 nucleotide sequence: TGTGCCAGCAGCCAGGAAACTAGCAGACAGTACTTC. Protein sequence: CASSQETSRQYF.

This sequence joins TRBV7-9 and TRBJ2-7; TRBD2 matches 7 bases. The V segment lost 5 bases and the J segment 0 bases; nucleotides outside the gene matches: 10. Per the germline V gene, CDR1 is SEHNR and CDR2 is FQNEAQ (reference sequence). The CDR3 is 16 residues long. In DNA form, the CDR3 reads TGTGCCAGCAGCCATTCAGCGGGATTAAGCTCCTACGAGCAGTACTTC. Translated, it gives CASSHSAGLSSYEQYF.

The chain combines TRBV7-8 with TRBJ1-1, with D possibly being TRBD1 (6 bases). From germline, CDR1 is SGHVS and CDR2 FQNEAQ. Trimming pared 5 bases from V and 7 bases from J, leaving 11 bases between. This CDR3 spans 12 amino acids. The CDR3 DNA sequence: TGTGCCAGCAGCGGGGGCCGTCTTGAAGCTTTCTTT. Translated, it gives CASSGGRLEAFF.

This chain uses TRBV2 with TRBJ2-3; 11 nucleotides align to TRBD2. Trimming took 4 bases from V and 2 from J; bases not matched to a gene: 5. The CDR3 has 16 amino acids. CDR1 is SNHLY and CDR2 is FYNNEI in the germline V gene. The CDR3 nucleotides read TGTGCCAGCAGTGTAACTAGCGGGAGCGTCACAGATACGCAGTATTTT. It specifies CASSVTSGSVTDTQYF.

The chain is built from TRBV4-3 and TRBJ2-1, with a tentative D call TRBD2 (5 bases). This CDR3 has 13 amino acids. V lost 8 bases and J lost 0, with 8 bases in between. CDR1 and CDR2 from the germline V gene are LGHNA and YSLEER. CDR3 in amino acids: CASGGYSYNEQFF. CDR3 bases: TGCGCCAGCGGAGGATACTCCTACAATGAGCAGTTCTTC.

The chain couples TRBV7-2 to TRBJ2-7; 8 nucleotides agree with TRBD1. The CDR3 loop spans 11 amino acids. Germline V gene lookup returns CDR1 SGHTA and CDR2 FQGNSA. V shed 11 bases, J shed 4 bases, and the junction held 4 bases outside the gene matches. The CDR3 protein is CASQGAYEQYF. CDR3 nucleotide sequence: TGTGCCTCCCAGGGGGCGTACGAGCAGTACTTC. Supplemented by reference TRBV7-2 and TRBJ2-7, the full variable domain reads GAGVSQSPSNKVTEKGKDVELRCDPISGHTALYWYRQSLGQGLEFLIYFQGNSAPDKSGLPSDRFSAERTGGSVSTLTIQRTQQEDSAVYLCASQGAYEQYFGPGTRLTVT.

The rearrangement joins TRBV29-1 to TRBJ1-2; no firm D call. The CDR3 runs 11 residues. The germline CDR1 and CDR2 sequences are SQVTM and ANQGSEA. V lost 2 bases and J 8 bases, leaving 9 bases between the germline ends. CDR3 sequence: CSVEQIYGYTF. CDR3 bases: TGCAGCGTTGAACAGATATACGGCTACACCTTC. Together with reference TRBV29-1 and TRBJ1-2, the CDR3 gives the full variable domain: SAVISQKPSRDICQRGTSLTIQCQVDSQVTMMFWYRQQPGQSLTLIATANQGSEATYESGFVIDKFPISRPNLTFSTLTVSNMSPEDSSIYLCSVEQIYGYTFGSGTRLTVV.

The rearrangement uses TRBV4-1 and TRBJ1-4; D is ambiguous. Germline V gene sequence: CDR1 MGHRA, CDR2 YSYEKL. This CDR3 is 17 amino acids long. V shed 1 base and J shed 1 base, with 13 bases lying between them. Here the CDR3 DNA reads TGCGCCAGCAGCCAAGTAACCAGCAGCGTAACTAATGAAAAACTGTTTTTT. Translated: CASSQVTSSVTNEKLFF.

The chain joins TRBV27 to TRBJ2-1, with 7 bases fitting TRBD1. This CDR3 has 18 amino acids. In germline, CDR1 is MNHEY, CDR2 SMNVEV (reference sequence). Trimming removed 4 bases from V and 5 bases from J; junction bases left unmatched: 17. CDR3: CASSSPGTVVLGDNEQFF. Here the CDR3 DNA reads TGTGCCAGCAGTTCCCCCGGGACAGTGGTCCTTGGGGACAATGAGCAGTTCTTC.

CDR3 coding DNA: TGTGCCAGCAGTCGGGGGGGACTAGCGGCGAACACCGGGGAGCTGTTTTTT. Protein product: CASSRGGLAANTGELFF. The rearrangement links TRBV11-3 to TRBJ2-2, with 11 bases matching TRBD2. The CDR3 has 17 amino acids. V lost 6 bases to trimming and J lost 0 bases; unmatched junction nucleotides: 6. The germline gives CDR1 SGHNT, CDR2 YENEEA. The full variable domain, completed using reference TRBV11-3 and TRBJ2-2, is EAGVVQSPRYKIIEKKQPVAFWCNPISGHNTLYWYLQNLGQGPELLIRYENEEAVDDSQLPKDRFSAERLKGVDSTLKIQPAELGDSAVYLCASSRGGLAANTGELFFGEGSRLTVL.

This clone was detected a few times. The V and J genes are TRBV25-1 and TRBJ1-1; D ambiguous. Between the trimmed V and J ends, which lost 1 base and 2 bases, there was a span of 17 bases. Per germline, CDR1 MGHDK and CDR2 SYGVNS. The CDR3 loop spans 17 amino acids. The CDR3 spells CASSELSIGTKNTEAFF. The CDR3 DNA reads TGTGCCAGCAGTGAATTGTCCATTGGAACAAAAAACACTGAAGCTTTCTTT.

This chain joins TRBV4-2 and TRBJ2-2; 13 positions agree with TRBD2. Looked up from germline, CDR1 is LGHNA and CDR2 is YNFKEQ. This CDR3 is 15 amino acids long. The trim removed 4 bases at V and 8 bases at J, leaving 4 bases unmatched. CDR3 in amino acids: CASSRTSGSSGELFF. The CDR3 region has the DNA TGTGCCAGCAGCCGGACTAGCGGGAGTTCGGGGGAGCTGTTTTTT.

The chain has TRBV28 and TRBJ2-2; the D is unclear. The CDR3 length is 17 residues. Germline CDR1 MDHEN, CDR2 SYDVKM. Deletions cut 6 bases from V and 2 bases from J, with 19 bases between. This CDR3 is CASSLPLLSPNTGELFF. As DNA, the CDR3 is TGTGCCAGCAGCCTCCCACTCCTTTCCCCAAACACCGGGGAGCTGTTTTTT.

V is TRBV2 and J is TRBJ1-1; 7 nucleotides align to TRBD1. This CDR3 has 14 residues. Germline V gene data show CDR1 as SNHLY and CDR2 as FYNNEI. V was clipped by 6 bases and J by 5 bases; unmatched bases: 9. The CDR3 loop reads CASRVQGSGTEAFF. Written as DNA, the CDR3 is TGTGCCAGCAGAGTACAGGGGTCGGGTACTGAAGCTTTCTTT.

The genes are TRBV5-1 and TRBJ2-5; D gene unclear. This CDR3 contains 13 residues. CDR1 is SGHRS, CDR2 YFSETQ, per germline. V was pared by 0 bases and J by 3 bases, with 6 bases between. CDR3 sequence: CASSLALEETQYF. The CDR3 DNA sequence: TGCGCCAGCAGCTTGGCCTTGGAAGAGACCCAGTACTTC.

The chain joins TRBV7-8 to TRBJ2-5; no reliable D call. Germline V gene lookup returns CDR1 SGHVS and CDR2 FQNEAQ. V was clipped by 5 bases and J by 1 base, with 11 bases between them. This CDR3 is built from 14 residues. The CDR3, as DNA: TGTGCCAGCAGCCGACGGCGAAGCCAAGAGACCCAGTACTTC. The encoded protein is CASSRRRSQETQYF.

Concerning this clone: One end of the junction is discordant with germline, which a read error may explain. V usage is TRBV6-1 and J usage is TRBJ1-2; weak D call: TRBD1 (5 bases). The germline V gene encodes CDR1 MNHNS and CDR2 SASEGT. The CDR3 runs 14 residues. The CDR3 sequence: CASTEGQGHYGYTF. DNA for the CDR3: TGTGCCAGCACTGAAGGGCAGGGCCACTATGGCTACACCTTC.

The chain carries TRBV28 and TRBJ2-3, with 14 bases lining up with TRBD2. Trimming cost V 7 bases and J 4 bases; bases outside gene matches: 13. CDR3 length: 18 amino acids. Germline CDR1 reads MDHEN; CDR2 reads SYDVKM. The chain's CDR3 is CASKNLGTSGSGADTQYF. In DNA, the CDR3 is TGTGCCAGCAAGAATCTAGGGACTAGCGGGAGTGGGGCAGATACGCAGTATTTT. Drawing the rest from reference TRBV28 and TRBJ2-3, the complete variable domain is DVKVTQSSRYLVKRTGEKVFLECVQDMDHENMFWYRQDPGLGLRLIYFSYDVKMKEKGDIPEGYSVSREKKERFSLILESASTNQTSMYLCASKNLGTSGSGADTQYFGPGTRLTVL.

This rearrangement joins TRBV18 to TRBJ2-5; TRBD1 matches at 7 bases. The CDR3 runs to 13 residues. CDR1 and CDR2 (germline): KGHSH, LQKENI. After removal of 5 bases from V and 5 bases from J, the junction contained 5 bases not matched to a gene. CDR3 loop: CASSGTARETQYF. The CDR3 DNA reads as TGTGCCAGCTCAGGGACAGCTCGGGAGACCCAGTACTTC.

The gene calls are TRBV6-5 and TRBJ1-2; no clear D gene. V was pared by 0 bases and J by 8 bases, with 13 bases between. The length of the CDR3 is 14 residues. Germline V gives CDR1 MNHEY, CDR2 SVGAGI. The CDR3 reads CASSYSPSLGGYTF. The DNA for the CDR3 is TGTGCCAGCAGTTACTCTCCGAGCTTGGGGGGCTACACCTTC.